This T cell receptor (beta chain) was obtained from a study of blood T cells in healthy people across ages (dated by TCRdb to about 2015). About the study as a whole: Template switching captured roughly one uniquely barcoded TCR beta cDNA molecule per two T cells in model experiments. To track age-related changes in TCR beta repertoire diversity, the study relied on deep sequencing normalized with unique cDNA molecular identifiers. The donors were split into four age groups: young (average about 16 years), middle-aged (nearly 40), aged (approximately 59) and long-lived (about 74). To avoid experimental bias, donors of different ages were randomly spread across the sequencing lanes. Using the same blood draw, the study looked at two additional independent replicas of 1 million unique cDNA reads for two donors, one aged 18 to 30 and the other aged 80 or older. The study at large found these results: Total diversity estimates from one million sequenced T cells were considered lower bounds and underestimates. Observed TCR beta diversity per million T cells fell roughly linearly with age, and a significant reduction was already apparent by age roughly 40. Because donor CMV infection status was unknown, age-related changes in expanded clonotypes were potentially confounded. Because profiling used bulk unsorted PBMCs, naive and antigen-experienced compartments could not be compared conclusively. The percentage of naive T cells measured by flow cytometry correlated strongly with observed TCR beta diversity. Compared with the aged group, the long-lived group had more naive CD4+ T cells, fewer expanded clones and increased TCR diversity, suggesting age selection.

About this clonotype itself: Its antigen remains unidentified. No much larger clone is present one base from it, and per-base qualities are unavailable.

The donors were about 40 Caucasian individuals from Russia, aged 6 to 90 years, who were systemically healthy. Roughly 10 milliliters of peripheral blood were collected from each donor into EDTA-treated Vacutainer tubes. Ficoll-Paque density-gradient centrifugation was used to isolate PBMCs, with at least 6 million per sample. Total RNA, at least 5.5 micrograms per sample, was extracted from PBMCs with Trizol reagent. For every donor, flow cytometry on a PBMC aliquot measured the percentage of naive CD45RAhigh/CD27high T cells. Library preparation used 5' RACE. These reads were obtained on an Illumina HiSeq 2500. A second PCR of roughly 6 to 12 cycles was run with a J-beta primer mix and a sample-barcoded 5' primer. A unique molecular identifier was introduced onto each TCR beta cDNA molecule by a template-switch 5' adaptor carrying 12 random nucleotides. Each sample yielded at least 3 million CDR3-containing paired-end reads. All of the RNA was converted into first-strand cDNA using the Mint cDNA synthesis kit, with a TRBC-specific oligonucleotide serving as the primer. Following uracil-DNA glycosylase treatment, a first 18-cycle PCR with universal primers M1SS and BC2_uni_R was performed on all cDNA. The original methods were these. Each sample was normalized by randomly selecting 1 million high-quality reads, each carrying a distinct molecular identifier. Reads with shared molecular identifiers were discarded instead of being binned into consensus sequences. MiTCR, set to a Q25 quality threshold and the strictest error-elimination algorithm, was used for CDR3 identification, clonotype clustering and error correction. Lower-bound total TCR beta diversity was estimated with a nonparametric unseen species model using Euler transformation. TCRdb took the public reads, trimmed them with fastp at Q25, ran MiXCR for clone calling and kept in-frame beta chains. Every distinct CDR3 protein forms one entry, paired with its most common genes and DNA. TCRdb's processing, not the authors', yielded these V and J calls. This sample lists about 1.4 million distinct CDR3 sequences; around 59% were detected once. The top ten clonotypes cover 5.5% to 8% of the sample.

Trimming accounts for 3 bases at V and 6 bases at J, while the number of junction bases matched to no gene is 12. The germline V gene specifies SGHRS as CDR1 and YFSETQ as CDR2. From the cysteine through the phenylalanine, the CDR3 covers 16 amino acids. The DNA shown is the 48-base CDR3, in frame from base 1. Rearrangement joined TRBV5-1 to TRBJ2-3; 8 bases in the middle match TRBD1. The sequence was obtained from a young man in good health. The sample comprised blood. CDR3 reads: CASSSPDRVYLDTQYF. The nucleotide sequence reads TGCGCCAGCAGCTCCCCGGACAGGGTTTATTTGGATACGCAGTATTTT.